The 4 T cell receptor beta chains below were found in one sample sequenced in a study of blood T cell repertoires in COVID-19. Using immunoSEQ multiplex PCR, the repertoire was profiled, and TCRdb retains in-frame clones only, with some absent. This sample has about 68,000 clones, with roughly 88% found just once. Sequenced: peripheral blood. The source of these receptors is a human donor in a cohort sampled during active COVID-19.

Here the CDR3 reads CATSDVAQASGGYTF. Written as DNA, the CDR3 is TGTGCCACCAGTGATGTCGCCCAGGCCTCAGGGGGCTACACCTTC. The gene calls are TRBV24-1 and TRBJ1-2, with a weak D call TRBD1 (5 bases). V was pared by 3 bases and J by 8 bases, with 18 bases between. CDR3 length: 15 amino acids. CDR1 and CDR2 from the germline V gene are KGHDR and SFDVKD.

The chain links TRBV10-3 to TRBJ2-5; D remains unclear. The CDR3 spans 13 residues. V lost 0 bases to trimming and J lost 5 bases, with 7 bases between them. Germline V gene data show CDR1 as ENHRY and CDR2 as SYGVKD. The CDR3 coding sequence is TGTGCCATCAGTGAGTCGACTCGGGAGACCCAGTACTTC. As protein: CAISESTRETQYF.

This chain links TRBV6-1 with TRBJ2-7, with D maybe TRBD2 (6 bases). Germline assignment: CDR1 MNHNS and CDR2 SASEGT. This CDR3 spans 16 amino acids. V shed 0 bases and J shed 4 bases, with 16 bases lying between them. The CDR3 sequence is CASSEARDSYQYEQYF. Here the CDR3 DNA reads TGTGCCAGCAGTGAAGCTAGGGACTCATACCAATACGAGCAGTACTTC.

This clone was observed a few times. The rearrangement uses TRBV19 and TRBJ1-2; D is uncertain. V lost 2 bases and J lost 0, with 13 bases in between. This CDR3 region has 16 residues. Germline CDR1 is LNHDA and CDR2 is SQIVND (reference sequence). The chain's CDR3 is CASSIKRRVSNYGYTF. The DNA for the CDR3 is TGTGCCAGTAGTATAAAACGGCGGGTATCTAACTATGGCTACACCTTC.